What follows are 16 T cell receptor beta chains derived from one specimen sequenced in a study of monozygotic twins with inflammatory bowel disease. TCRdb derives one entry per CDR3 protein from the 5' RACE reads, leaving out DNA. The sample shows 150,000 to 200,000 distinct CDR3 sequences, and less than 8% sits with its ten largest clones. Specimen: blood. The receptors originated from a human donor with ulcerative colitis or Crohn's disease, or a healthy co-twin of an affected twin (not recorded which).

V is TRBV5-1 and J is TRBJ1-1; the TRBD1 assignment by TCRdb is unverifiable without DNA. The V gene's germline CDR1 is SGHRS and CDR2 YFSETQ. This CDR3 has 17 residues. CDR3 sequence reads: CASSLAGQGNPGTEAFF.

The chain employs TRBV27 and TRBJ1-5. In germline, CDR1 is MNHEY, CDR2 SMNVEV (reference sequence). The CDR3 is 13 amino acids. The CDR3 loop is CASSLRYSQPQHF.

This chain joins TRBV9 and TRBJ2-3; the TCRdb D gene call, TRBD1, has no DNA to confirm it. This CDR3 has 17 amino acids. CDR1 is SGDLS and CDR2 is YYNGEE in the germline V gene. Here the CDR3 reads CASSVAGAVTSTDTQYF.

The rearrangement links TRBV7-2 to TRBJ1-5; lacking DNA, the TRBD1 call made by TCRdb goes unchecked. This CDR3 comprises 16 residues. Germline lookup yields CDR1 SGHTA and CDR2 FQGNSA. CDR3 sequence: CASSARQGSGNQPQHF.

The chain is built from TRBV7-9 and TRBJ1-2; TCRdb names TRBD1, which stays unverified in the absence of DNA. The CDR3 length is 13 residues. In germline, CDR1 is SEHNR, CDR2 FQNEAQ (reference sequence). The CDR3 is CASSLGVSGAVTF.

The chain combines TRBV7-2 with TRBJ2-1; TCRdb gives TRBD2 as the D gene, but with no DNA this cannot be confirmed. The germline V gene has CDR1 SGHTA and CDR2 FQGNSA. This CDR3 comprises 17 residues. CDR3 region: CASSLQLAGGPDNEQFF.

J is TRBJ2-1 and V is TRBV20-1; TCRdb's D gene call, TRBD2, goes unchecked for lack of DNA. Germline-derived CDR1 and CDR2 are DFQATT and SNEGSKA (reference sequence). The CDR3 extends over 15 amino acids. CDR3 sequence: CSAKLGASSYNEQFF.

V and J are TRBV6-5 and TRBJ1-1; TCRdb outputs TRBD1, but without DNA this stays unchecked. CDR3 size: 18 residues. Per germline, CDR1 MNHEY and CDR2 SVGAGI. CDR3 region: CASSYSSLTGGVGTEAFF.

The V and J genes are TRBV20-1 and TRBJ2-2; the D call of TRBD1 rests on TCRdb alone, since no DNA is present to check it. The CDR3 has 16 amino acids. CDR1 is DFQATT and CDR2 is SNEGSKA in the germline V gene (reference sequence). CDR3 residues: CSARDTRQGDTGELFF.

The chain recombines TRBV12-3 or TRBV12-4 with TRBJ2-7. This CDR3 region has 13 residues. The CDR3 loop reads CASSSADSYEQYF.

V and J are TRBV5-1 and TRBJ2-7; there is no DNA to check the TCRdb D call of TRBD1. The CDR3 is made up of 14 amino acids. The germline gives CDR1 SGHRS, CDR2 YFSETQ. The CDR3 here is CASSSQGSYYEQYF.

CDR3 residues: CASSLDGGTSPRNEQFF. The chain links TRBV5-1 to TRBJ2-1; TCRdb's D gene call, TRBD2, goes unchecked for lack of DNA. Germline V gene sequence: CDR1 SGHRS, CDR2 YFSETQ. The CDR3 sequence is 17 residues long.

The CDR3 region is CASSSASLDLRRETQYF. The chain links TRBV28 to TRBJ2-5. This CDR3 has 17 residues. Looked up from germline, CDR1 is MDHEN and CDR2 is SYDVKM.

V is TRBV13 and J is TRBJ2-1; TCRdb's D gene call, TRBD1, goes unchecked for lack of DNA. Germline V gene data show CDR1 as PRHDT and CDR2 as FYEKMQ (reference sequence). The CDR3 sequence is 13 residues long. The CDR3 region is CASSDGRGREQFF.

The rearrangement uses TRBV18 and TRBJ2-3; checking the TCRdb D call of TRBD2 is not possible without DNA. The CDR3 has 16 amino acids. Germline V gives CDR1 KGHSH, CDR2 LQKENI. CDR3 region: CASSDLPPGLPDTQYF.

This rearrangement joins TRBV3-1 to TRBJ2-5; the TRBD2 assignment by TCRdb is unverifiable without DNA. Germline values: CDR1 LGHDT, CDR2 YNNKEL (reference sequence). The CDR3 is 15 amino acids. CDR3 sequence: CASSLGGPTGETQYF.